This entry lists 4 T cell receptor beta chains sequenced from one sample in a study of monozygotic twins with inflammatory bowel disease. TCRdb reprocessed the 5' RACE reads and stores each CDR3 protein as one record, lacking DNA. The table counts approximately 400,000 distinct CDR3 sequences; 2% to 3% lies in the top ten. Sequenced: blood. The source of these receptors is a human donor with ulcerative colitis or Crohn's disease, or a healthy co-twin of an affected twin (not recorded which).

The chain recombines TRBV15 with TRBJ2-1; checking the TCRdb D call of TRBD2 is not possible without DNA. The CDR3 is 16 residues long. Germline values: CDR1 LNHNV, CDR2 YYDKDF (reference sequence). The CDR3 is CATSRGSGSEVNEQFF.

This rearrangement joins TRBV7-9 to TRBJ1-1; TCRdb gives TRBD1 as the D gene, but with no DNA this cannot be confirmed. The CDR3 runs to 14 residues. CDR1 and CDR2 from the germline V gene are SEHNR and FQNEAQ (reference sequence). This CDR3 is CASSPGTGYTEAFF.

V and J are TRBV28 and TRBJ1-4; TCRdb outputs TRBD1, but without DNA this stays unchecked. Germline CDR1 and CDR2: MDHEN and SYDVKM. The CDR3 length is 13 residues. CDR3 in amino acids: CASSLGGVEKLFF.

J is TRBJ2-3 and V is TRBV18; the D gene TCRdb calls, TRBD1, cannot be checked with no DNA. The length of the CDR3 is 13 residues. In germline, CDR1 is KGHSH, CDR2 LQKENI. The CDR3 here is CASSTDRVDTQYF.